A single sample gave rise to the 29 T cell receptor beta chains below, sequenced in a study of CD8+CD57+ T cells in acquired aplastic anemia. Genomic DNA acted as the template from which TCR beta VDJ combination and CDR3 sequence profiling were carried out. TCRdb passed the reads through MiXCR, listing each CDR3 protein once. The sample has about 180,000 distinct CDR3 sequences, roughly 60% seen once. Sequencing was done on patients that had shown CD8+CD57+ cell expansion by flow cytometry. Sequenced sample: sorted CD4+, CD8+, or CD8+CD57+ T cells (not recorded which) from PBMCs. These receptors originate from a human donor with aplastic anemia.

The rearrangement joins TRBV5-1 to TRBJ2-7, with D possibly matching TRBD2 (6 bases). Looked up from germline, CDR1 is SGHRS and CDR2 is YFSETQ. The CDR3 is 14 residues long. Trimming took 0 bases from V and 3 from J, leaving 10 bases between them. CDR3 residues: CASSLGDWSYEQYF. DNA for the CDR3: TGCGCCAGCAGCTTGGGGGACTGGAGCTACGAGCAGTACTTC.

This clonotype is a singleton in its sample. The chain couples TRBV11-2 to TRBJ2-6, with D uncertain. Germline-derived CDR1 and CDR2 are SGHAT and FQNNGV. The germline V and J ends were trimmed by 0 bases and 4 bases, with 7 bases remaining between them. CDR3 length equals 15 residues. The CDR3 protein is CASSLEPPGANVLTF. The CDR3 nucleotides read TGTGCCAGCAGCTTAGAGCCTCCGGGGGCCAACGTCCTGACTTTC.

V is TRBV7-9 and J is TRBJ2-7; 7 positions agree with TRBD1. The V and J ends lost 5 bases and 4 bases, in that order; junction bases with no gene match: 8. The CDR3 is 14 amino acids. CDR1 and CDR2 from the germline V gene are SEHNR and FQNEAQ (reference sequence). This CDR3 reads CASSLDRVGYEQYF. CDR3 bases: TGTGCCAGCAGCCTTGACAGGGTTGGGTACGAGCAGTACTTC. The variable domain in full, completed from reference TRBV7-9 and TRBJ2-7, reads DTGVSQNPRHKITKRGQNVTFRCDPISEHNRLYWYRQTLGQGPEFLTYFQNEAQLEKSRLLSDRFSAERPKGSFSTLEIQRTEQGDSAMYLCASSLDRVGYEQYFGPGTRLTVT.

The CDR3 here is CATSRETGPYGYTF. CDR3 in DNA: TGTGCCACCAGCAGAGAAACAGGCCCCTATGGCTACACCTTC. The rearrangement joins TRBV15 to TRBJ1-2, with D maybe TRBD1 (5 bases). The ends were cut back, 0 bases at V and 4 bases at J, with 9 bases in the middle. The CDR3 covers 14 residues. Germline assignment: CDR1 LNHNV and CDR2 YYDKDF (reference sequence).

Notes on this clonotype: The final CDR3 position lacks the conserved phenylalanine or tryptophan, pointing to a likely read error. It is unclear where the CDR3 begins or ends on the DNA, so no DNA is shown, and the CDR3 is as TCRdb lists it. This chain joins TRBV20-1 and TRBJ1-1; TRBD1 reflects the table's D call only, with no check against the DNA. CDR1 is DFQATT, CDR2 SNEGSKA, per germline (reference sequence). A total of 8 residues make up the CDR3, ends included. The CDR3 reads CSAQTGGG.

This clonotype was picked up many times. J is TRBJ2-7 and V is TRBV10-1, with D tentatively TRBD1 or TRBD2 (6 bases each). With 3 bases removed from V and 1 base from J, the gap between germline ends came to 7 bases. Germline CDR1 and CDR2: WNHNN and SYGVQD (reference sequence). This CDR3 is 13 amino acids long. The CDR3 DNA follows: TGCGCCAGCAGTGAAGGGGGGTCCTACGAGCAGTACTTC. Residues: CASSEGGSYEQYF.

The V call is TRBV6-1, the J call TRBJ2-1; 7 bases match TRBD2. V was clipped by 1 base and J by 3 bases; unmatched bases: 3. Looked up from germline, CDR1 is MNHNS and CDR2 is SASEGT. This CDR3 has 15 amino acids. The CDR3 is CASSEGGGFYNEQFF. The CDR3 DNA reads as TGTGCCAGCAGTGAAGGGGGGGGATTCTACAATGAGCAGTTCTTC.

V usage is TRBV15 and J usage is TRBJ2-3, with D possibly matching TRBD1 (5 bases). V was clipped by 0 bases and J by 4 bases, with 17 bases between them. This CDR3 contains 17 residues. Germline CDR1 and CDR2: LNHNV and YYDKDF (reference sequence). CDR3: CATSRDSIRVSADTQYF. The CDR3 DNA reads TGTGCCACCAGCAGAGATTCGATCAGGGTATCAGCAGATACGCAGTATTTT.

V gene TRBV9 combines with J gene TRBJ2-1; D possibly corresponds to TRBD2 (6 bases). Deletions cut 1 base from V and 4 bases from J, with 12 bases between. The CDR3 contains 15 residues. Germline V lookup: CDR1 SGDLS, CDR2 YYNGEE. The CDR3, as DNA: TGTGCCAGCAGCGTAACCGGGAGAAGATACAATGAGCAGTTCTTC. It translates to CASSVTGRRYNEQFF. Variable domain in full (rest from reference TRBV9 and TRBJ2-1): DSGVTQTPKHLITATGQRVTLRCSPRSGDLSVYWYQQSLDQGLQFLIQYYNGEERAKGNILERFSAQQFPDLHSELNLSSLELGDSALYFCASSVTGRRYNEQFFGPGTRLTVL.

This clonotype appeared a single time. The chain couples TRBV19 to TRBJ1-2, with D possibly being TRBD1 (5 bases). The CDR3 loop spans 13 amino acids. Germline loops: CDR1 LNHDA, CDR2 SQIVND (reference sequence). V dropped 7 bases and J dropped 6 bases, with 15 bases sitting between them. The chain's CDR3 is CASKTTGGDGYTF. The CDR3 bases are TGTGCCAGTAAAACCACAGGAGGTGATGGCTACACCTTC.

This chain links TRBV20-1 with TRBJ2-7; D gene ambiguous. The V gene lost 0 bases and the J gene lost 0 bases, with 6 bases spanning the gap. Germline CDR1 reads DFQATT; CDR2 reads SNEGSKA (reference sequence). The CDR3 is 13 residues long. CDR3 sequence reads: CSARDLASYEQYF. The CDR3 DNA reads TGCAGTGCTAGAGATCTTGCCTCCTACGAGCAGTACTTC.

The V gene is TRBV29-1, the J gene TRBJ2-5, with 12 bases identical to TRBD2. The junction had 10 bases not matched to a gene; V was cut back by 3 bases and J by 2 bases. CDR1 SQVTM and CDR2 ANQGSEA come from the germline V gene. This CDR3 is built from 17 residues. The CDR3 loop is CSVDRLAGGLWQETQYF. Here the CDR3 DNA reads TGCAGCGTTGATCGGCTAGCGGGGGGGCTTTGGCAAGAGACCCAGTACTTC. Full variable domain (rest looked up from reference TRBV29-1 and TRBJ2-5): SAVISQKPSRDICQRGTSLTIQCQVDSQVTMMFWYRQQPGQSLTLIATANQGSEATYESGFVIDKFPISRPNLTFSTLTVSNMSPEDSSIYLCSVDRLAGGLWQETQYFGPGTRLLVL.

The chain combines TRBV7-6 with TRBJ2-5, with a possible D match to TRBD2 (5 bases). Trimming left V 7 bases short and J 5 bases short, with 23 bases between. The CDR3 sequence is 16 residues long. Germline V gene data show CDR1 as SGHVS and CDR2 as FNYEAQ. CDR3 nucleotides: TGTGCCAGCACCTCGGCACCGGGGTTTAAAGGGGAGACCCAGTACTTC. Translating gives CASTSAPGFKGETQYF.

The CDR3 DNA reads TGTGCCAGCAGCGTGGGCGACCCAGAAGCTTTCTTT. Its translation: CASSVGDPEAFF. V is TRBV7-2 and J is TRBJ1-1; no clear D. The V and J ends lost 5 bases and 8 bases respectively, with 12 bases between them. Germline V gene data show CDR1 as SGHTA and CDR2 as FQGNSA. The CDR3 totals 12 residues.

The CDR3 reads CSALGLAGGPDTQYF. For the CDR3, the DNA is TGCAGTGCGCTGGGACTAGCGGGGGGGCCAGATACGCAGTATTTT. The V gene is TRBV20-1, the J gene TRBJ2-3, with 16 bases aligning to TRBD2. Unmatched junction bases numbered 4, after V lost 6 bases and J lost 4 bases. CDR3 size: 15 residues. CDR1 is DFQATT and CDR2 is SNEGSKA in the germline V gene (reference sequence).

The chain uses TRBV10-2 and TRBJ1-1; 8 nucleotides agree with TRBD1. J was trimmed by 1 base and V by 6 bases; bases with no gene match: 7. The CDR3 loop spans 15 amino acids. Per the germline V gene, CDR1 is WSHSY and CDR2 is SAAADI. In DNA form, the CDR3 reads TGCGCCAGCAGAGGAAGGGACAGGCAGAACACTGAAGCTTTCTTT. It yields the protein CASRGRDRQNTEAFF.

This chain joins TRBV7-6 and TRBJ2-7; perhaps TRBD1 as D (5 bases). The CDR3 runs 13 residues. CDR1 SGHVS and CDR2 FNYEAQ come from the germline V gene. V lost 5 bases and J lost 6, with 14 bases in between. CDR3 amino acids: CASSSAQGPEQYF. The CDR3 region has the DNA TGTGCCAGCAGCAGCGCTCAGGGCCCCGAGCAGTACTTC.

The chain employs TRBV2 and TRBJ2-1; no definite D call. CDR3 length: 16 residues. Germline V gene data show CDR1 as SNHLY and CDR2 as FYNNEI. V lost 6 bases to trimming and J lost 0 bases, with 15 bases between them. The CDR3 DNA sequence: TGTGCCAGCAGCCAAGAATACGCGAGCTCCTACAATGAGCAGTTCTTC. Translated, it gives CASSQEYASSYNEQFF.

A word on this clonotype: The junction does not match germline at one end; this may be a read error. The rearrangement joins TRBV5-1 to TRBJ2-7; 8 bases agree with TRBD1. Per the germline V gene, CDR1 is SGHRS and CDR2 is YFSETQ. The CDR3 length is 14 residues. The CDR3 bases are TGTGCCTGGAGTGTTGACAGGGGCTCCTACGAGCAGTACTTC. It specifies CAWSVDRGSYEQYF.

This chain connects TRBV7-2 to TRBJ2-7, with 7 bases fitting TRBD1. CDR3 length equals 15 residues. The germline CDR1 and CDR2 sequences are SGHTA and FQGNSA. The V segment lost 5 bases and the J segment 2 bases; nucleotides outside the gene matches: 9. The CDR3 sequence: CASSLGQAFTYEQYF. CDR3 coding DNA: TGTGCCAGCAGCCTTGGACAGGCCTTTACCTACGAGCAGTACTTC.

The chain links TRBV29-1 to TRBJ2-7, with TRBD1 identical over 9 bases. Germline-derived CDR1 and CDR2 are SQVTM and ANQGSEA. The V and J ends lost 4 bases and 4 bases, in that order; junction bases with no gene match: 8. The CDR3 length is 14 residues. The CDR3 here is CSVGGTGTIYEQYF. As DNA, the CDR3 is TGCAGCGTTGGAGGGACAGGGACGATATACGAGCAGTACTTC.

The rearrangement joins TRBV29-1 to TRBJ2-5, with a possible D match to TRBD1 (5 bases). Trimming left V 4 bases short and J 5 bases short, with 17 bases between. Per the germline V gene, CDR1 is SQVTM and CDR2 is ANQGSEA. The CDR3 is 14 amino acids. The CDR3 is CSVASWGLSETQYF. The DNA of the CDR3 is TGCAGCGTTGCATCCTGGGGCTTATCGGAGACCCAGTACTTC.

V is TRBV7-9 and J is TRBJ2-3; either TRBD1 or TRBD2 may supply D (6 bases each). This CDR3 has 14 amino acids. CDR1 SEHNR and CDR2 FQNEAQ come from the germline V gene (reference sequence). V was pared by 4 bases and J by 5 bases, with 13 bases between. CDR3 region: CASSSGGGGDTQYF. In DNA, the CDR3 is TGTGCCAGCAGCTCGGGCGGAGGGGGAGATACGCAGTATTTT.

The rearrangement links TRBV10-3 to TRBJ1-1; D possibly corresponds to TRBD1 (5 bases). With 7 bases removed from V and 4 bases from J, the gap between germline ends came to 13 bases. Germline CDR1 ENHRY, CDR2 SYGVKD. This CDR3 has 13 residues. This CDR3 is CAIMGRLGTEAFF. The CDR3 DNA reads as TGTGCCATCATGGGGCGTTTGGGCACTGAAGCTTTCTTT.

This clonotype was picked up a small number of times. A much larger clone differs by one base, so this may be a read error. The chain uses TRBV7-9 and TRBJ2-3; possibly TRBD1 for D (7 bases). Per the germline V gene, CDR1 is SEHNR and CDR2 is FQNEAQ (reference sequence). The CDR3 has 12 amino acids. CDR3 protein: CASSRGTDAQYF. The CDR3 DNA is TGTGCCAGCAGCCGGGGGACAGATGCGCAGTATTTT.

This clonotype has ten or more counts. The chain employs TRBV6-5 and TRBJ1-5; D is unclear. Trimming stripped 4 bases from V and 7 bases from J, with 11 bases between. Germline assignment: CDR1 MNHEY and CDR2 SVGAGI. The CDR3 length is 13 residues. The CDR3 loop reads CASSSQVGQPQHF. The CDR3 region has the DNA TGTGCCAGCAGTTCTCAAGTGGGGCAGCCCCAGCATTTT.

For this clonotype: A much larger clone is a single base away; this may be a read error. CDR3 DNA sequence: TGTGCCAGCGGGGTTCGGTGGACAGACTCCTACGAGCAGTACTTC. It yields the protein CASGVRWTDSYEQYF. V usage is TRBV5-4 and J usage is TRBJ2-7; the D gene is possibly TRBD1 (6 bases). V was pared by 7 bases and J by 0 bases, with 17 bases between. CDR3 size: 15 residues. CDR1 SGHNT and CDR2 YYREEE come from the germline V gene (reference sequence).

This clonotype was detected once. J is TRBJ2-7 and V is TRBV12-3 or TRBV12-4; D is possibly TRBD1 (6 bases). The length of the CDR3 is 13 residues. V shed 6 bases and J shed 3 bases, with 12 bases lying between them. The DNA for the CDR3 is TGTGCCAGCAGAGAGGGACAACGCTACGAGCAGTACTTC. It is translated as CASREGQRYEQYF.

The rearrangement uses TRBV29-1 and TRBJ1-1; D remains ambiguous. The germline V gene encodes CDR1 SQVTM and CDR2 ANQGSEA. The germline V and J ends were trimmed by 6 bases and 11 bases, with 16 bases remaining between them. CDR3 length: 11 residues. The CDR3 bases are TGCAGCGTCTCCGTGGCTCGAGACGCTTTCTTT. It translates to CSVSVARDAFF.